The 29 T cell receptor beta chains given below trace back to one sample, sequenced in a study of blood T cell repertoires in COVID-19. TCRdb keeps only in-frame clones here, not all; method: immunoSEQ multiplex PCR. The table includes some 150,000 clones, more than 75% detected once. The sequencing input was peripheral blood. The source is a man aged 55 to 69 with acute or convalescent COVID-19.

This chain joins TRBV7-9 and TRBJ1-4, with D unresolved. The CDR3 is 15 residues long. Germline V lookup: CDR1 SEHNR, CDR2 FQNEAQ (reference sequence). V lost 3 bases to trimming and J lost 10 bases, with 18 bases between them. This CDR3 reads CASSLTSGDGGKLFF. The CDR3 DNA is TGTGCCAGCAGCTTGACTAGCGGGGATGGCGGAAAACTGTTTTTT.

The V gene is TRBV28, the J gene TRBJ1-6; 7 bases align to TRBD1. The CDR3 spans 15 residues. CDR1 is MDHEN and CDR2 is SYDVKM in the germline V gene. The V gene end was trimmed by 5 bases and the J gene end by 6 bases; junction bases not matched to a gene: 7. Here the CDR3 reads CASSAIGTVNSPLHF. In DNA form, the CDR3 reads TGTGCCAGCAGTGCAATCGGGACAGTTAATTCACCCCTCCACTTT.

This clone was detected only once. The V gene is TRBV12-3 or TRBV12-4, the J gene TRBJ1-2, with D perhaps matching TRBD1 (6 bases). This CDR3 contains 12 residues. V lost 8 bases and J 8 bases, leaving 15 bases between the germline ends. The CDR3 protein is CASVSWGRGYTF. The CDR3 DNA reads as TGTGCCAGCGTTAGTTGGGGGCGCGGCTACACCTTC.

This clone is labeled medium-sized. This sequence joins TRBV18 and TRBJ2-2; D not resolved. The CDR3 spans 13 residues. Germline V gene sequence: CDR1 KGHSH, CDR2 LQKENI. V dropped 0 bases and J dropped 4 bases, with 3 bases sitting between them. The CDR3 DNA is TGTGCCAGCTCACCACCCGGCACCGGGGAGCTGTTTTTT. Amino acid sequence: CASSPPGTGELFF. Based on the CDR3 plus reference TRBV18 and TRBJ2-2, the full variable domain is NAGVMQNPRHLVRRRGQEARLRCSPMKGHSHVYWYRQLPEEGLKFMVYLQKENIIDESGMPKERFSAEFPKEGPSILRIQQVVRGDSAAYFCASSPPGTGELFFGEGSRLTVL.

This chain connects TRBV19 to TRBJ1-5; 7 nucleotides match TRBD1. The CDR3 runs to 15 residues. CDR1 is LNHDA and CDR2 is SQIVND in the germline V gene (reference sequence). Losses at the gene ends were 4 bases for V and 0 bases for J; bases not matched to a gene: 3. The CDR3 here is CASSRYRGSNQPQHF. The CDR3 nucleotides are TGTGCCAGTAGTAGATACAGGGGTAGCAATCAGCCCCAGCATTTT.

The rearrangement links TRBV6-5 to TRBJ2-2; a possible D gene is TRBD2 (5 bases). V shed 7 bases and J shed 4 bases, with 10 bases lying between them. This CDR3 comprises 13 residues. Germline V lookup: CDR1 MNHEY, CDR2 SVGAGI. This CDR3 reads CASTGFSTGELFF. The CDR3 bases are TGTGCCAGCACGGGGTTTAGCACCGGGGAGCTGTTTTTT.

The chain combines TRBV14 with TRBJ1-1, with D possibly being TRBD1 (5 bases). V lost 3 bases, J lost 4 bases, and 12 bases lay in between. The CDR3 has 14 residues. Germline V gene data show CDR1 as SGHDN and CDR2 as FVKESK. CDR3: CASSHQGRSTEAFF. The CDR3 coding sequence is TGTGCCAGCAGCCACCAGGGCAGGAGCACTGAAGCTTTCTTT. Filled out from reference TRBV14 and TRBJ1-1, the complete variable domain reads EAGVTQFPSHSVIEKGQTVTLRCDPISGHDNLYWYRRVMGKEIKFLLHFVKESKQDESGMPNNRFLAERTGGTYSTLKVQPAELEDSGVYFCASSHQGRSTEAFFGQGTRLTVV.

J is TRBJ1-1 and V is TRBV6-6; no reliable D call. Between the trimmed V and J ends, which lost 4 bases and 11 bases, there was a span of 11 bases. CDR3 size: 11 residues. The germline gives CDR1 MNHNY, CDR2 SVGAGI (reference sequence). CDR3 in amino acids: CASSSGGEAFF. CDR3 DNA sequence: TGTGCCAGCAGTTCCGGCGGGGAGGCTTTCTTT.

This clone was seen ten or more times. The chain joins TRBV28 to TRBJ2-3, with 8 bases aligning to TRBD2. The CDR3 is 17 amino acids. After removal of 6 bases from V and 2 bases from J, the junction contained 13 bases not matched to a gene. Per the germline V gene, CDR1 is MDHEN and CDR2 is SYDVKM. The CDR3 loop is CASSSEGIAGYTDTQYF. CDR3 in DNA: TGTGCCAGCAGCTCCGAGGGGATAGCGGGATACACAGATACGCAGTATTTT.

In nucleotides, the CDR3 is TGTGCCAGCAGTGAAGCCCAGGGGCCTCTCCGGCCCCAGCATTTT. Encoded protein: CASSEAQGPLRPQHF. The chain is built from TRBV6-1 and TRBJ1-5, with a weak D call TRBD1 (6 bases). The CDR3 is 15 residues long. The germline V and J ends were trimmed by 0 bases and 9 bases, with 15 bases remaining between them. The V gene's germline CDR1 is MNHNS and CDR2 SASEGT.

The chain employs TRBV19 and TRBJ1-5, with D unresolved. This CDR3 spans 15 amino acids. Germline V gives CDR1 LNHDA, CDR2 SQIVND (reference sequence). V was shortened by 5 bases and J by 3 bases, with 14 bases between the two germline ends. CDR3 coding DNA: TGTGCCAGTAGTGTCACACGCAATTCCAATCAGCCCCAGCATTTT. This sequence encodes CASSVTRNSNQPQHF.

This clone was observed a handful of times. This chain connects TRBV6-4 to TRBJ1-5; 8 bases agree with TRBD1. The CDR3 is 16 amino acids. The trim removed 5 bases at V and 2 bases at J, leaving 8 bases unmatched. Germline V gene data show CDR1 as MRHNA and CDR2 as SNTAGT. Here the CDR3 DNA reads TGTGCCAGCAGTCAAGGACAGGACAGGGGCAATCAGCCCCAGCATTTT. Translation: CASSQGQDRGNQPQHF.

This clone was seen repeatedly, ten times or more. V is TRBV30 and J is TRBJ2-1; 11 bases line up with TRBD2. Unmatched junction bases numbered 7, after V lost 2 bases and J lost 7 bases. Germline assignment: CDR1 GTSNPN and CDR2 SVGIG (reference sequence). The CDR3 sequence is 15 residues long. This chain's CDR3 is CAWSRKGLAANEQFF. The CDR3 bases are TGTGCCTGGAGTCGAAAGGGACTAGCGGCTAATGAGCAGTTCTTC.

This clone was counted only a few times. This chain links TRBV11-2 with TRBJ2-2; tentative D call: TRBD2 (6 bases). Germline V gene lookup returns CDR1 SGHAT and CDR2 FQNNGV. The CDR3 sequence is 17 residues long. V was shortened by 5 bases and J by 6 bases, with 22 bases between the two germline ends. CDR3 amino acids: CASSRREGRITSGELFF. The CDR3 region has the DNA TGTGCCAGCAGCCGAAGAGAGGGGAGGATTACGTCCGGGGAGCTGTTTTTT.

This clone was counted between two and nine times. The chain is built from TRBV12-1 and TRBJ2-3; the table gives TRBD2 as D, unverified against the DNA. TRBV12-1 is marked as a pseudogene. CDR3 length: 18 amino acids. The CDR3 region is CASSGGAGLPASTDTQYF. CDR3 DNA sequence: TGTGCCAGCAGCGGGGGAGCGGGGCTTCCTGCTAGCACAGATACGCAGTATTTT.

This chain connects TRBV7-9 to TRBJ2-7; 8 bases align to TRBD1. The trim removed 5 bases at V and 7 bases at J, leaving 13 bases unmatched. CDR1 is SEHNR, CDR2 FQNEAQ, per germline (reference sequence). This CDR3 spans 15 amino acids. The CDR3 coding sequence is TGTGCCAGCAGCCTCCGGACAGGGACCCCAAGGGAGCAGTACTTC. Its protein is CASSLRTGTPREQYF.

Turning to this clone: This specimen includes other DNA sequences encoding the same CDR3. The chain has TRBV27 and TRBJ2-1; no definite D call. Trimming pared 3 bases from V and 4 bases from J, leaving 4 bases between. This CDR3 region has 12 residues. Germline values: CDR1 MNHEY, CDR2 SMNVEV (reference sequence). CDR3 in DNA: TGTGCCAGCAGTTTCTCTTACAATGAGCAGTTCTTC. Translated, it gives CASSFSYNEQFF.

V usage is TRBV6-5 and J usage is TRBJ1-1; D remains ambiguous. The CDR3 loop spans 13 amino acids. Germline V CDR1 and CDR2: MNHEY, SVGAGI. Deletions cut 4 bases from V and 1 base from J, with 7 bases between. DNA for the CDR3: TGTGCCAGCAGTTGGTCGGGGAACACTGAAGCTTTCTTT. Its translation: CASSWSGNTEAFF.

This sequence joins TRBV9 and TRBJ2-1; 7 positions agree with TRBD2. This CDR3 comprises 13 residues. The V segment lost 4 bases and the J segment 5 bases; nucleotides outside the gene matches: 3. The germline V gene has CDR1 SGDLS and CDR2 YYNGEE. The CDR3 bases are TGTGCCAGCAGCTTCCGGGGGGACAATGAGCAGTTCTTC. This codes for CASSFRGDNEQFF. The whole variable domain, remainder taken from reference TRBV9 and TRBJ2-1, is DSGVTQTPKHLITATGQRVTLRCSPRSGDLSVYWYQQSLDQGLQFLIQYYNGEERAKGNILERFSAQQFPDLHSELNLSSLELGDSALYFCASSFRGDNEQFFGPGTRLTVL.

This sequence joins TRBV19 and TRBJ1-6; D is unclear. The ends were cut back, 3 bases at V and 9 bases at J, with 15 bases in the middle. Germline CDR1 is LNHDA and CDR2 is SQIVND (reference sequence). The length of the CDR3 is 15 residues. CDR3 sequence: CASSIMPGFRSPLHF. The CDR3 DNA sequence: TGTGCCAGTAGTATTATGCCAGGTTTTCGTTCACCCCTCCACTTT.

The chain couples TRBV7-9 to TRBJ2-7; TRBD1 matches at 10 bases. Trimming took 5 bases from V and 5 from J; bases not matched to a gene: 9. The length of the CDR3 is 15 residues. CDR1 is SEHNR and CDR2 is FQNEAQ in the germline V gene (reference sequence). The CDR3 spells CASSSSGTGEDEQYF. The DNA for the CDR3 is TGTGCCAGCAGCAGCTCCGGGACAGGGGAGGACGAGCAGTACTTC.

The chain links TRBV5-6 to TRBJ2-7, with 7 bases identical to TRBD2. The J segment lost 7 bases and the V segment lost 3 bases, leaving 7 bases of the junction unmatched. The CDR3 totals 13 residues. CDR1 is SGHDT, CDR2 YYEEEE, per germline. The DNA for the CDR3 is TGTGCCAGCAGCTCGACTAGCCCCGGAGAGCAGTACTTC. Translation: CASSSTSPGEQYF.

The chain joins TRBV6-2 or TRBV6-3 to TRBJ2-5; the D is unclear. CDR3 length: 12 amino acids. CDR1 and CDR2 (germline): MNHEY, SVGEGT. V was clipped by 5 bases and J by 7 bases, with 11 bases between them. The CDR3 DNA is TGTGCCAGCAGTGGTTACGTGAGGACCCAGTACTTC. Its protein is CASSGYVRTQYF.

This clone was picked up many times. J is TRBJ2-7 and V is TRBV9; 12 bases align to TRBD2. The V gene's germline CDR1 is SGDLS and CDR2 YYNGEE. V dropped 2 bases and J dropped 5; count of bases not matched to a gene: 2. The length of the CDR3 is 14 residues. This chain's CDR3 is CASSVTSGSHEQYF. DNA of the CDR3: TGTGCCAGCAGCGTGACTAGCGGGAGCCACGAGCAGTACTTC.

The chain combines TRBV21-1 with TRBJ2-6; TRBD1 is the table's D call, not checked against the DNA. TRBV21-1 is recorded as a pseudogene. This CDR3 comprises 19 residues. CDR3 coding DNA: TGTGCCAGCAGCAATCTATTTACAGGGATGGTCTCTGGGGCCAACGTCCTGACTTTC. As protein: CASSNLFTGMVSGANVLTF.

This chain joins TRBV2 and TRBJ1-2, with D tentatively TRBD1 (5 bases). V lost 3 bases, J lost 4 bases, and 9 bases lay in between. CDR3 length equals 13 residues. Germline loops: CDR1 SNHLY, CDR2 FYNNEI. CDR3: CASSEGHLYGYTF. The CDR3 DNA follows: TGTGCCAGCAGTGAGGGGCACCTCTATGGCTACACCTTC.

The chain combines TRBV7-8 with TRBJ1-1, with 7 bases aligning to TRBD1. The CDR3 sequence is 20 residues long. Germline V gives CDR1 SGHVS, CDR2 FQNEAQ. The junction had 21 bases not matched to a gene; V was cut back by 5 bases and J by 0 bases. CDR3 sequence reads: CASSPYGRADATGMNTEAFF. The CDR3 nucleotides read TGTGCCAGCAGCCCATACGGACGGGCCGATGCGACAGGGATGAACACTGAAGCTTTCTTT.

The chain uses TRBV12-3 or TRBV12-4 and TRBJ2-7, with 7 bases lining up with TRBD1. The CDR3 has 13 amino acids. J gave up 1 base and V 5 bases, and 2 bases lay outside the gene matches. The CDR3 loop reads CASSPGQSYEQYF. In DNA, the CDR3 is TGTGCCAGCAGTCCGGGACAGTCCTACGAGCAGTACTTC.

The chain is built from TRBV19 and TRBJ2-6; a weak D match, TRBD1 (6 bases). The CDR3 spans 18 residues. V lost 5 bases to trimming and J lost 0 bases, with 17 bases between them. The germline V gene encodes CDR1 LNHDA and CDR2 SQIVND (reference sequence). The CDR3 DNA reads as TGTGCCAGTAGTCACAGGGTAGGACTGGGCTCTGGGGCCAACGTCCTGACTTTC. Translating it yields CASSHRVGLGSGANVLTF.